This TCR beta chain was recovered during a study of T-cell memory formation after mild COVID-19. TCRdb processed the 5' RACE reads anew with MiXCR; each CDR3 protein has one entry. The sample contains about 450,000 distinct CDR3 sequences, more than 20% of which appear only once. This clonotype appeared a few times. V was clipped by 0 bases and J by 7 bases, with 12 bases between them. Germline V lookup: CDR1 MGHRA, CDR2 YSYEKL. The CDR3 sequence is 14 residues long. The origin of this receptor is an adult woman who had mild COVID-19 (a few samples of this study predate the infection). Cell type and time point are not known. The gene calls are TRBV4-1 and TRBJ1-1; D is ambiguous. Source material: PBMCs or a T cell subset sorted from them (not recorded which). CDR3 nucleotides: TGCGCCAGCAGCCAAGACCAGGTGTTCATTGAAGCTTTCTTT. It translates to CASSQDQVFIEAFF.